The source of this T cell receptor beta chain is a study of T cells in Graves' hyperthyroidism and ophthalmopathy. The CDR3 length is 14 residues. V was pared by 11 bases and J by 4 bases, with 20 bases between. CDR1 and CDR2 from the germline V gene are MNHNS and SASEGT. From RNA transcripts, TCR beta CDR3 regions were amplified. TCR CDR3 regions were first amplified by RT-PCR with HTBI primers. Via MiXCR, TCRdb re-called the multiplex PCR reads, giving one row per CDR3 protein. The sample lists a few hundred thousand distinct CDR3 sequences, around 16% occurring once. The receptor was isolated from a middle-aged woman with Graves' ophthalmopathy. The chain links TRBV6-1 to TRBJ1-2; D perhaps matches TRBD1 (6 bases). The source material was blood. CDR3 region: CASPGVSRTYGYTF. For the CDR3, the DNA is TGTGCCTCCCCAGGGGTCAGTCGCACCTATGGCTACACCTTC.